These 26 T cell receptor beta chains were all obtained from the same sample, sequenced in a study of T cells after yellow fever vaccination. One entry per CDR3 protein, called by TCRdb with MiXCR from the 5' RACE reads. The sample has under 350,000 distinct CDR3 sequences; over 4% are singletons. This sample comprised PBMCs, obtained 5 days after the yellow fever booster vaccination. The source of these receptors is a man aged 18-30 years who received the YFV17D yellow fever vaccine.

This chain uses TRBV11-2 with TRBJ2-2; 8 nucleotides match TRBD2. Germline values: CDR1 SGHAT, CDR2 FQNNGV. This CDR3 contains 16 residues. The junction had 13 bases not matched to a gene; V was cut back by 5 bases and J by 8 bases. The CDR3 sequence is CASSHPWRGVRGELFF. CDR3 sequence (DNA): TGTGCCAGCAGCCATCCCTGGCGGGGGGTCCGTGGGGAGCTGTTTTTT.

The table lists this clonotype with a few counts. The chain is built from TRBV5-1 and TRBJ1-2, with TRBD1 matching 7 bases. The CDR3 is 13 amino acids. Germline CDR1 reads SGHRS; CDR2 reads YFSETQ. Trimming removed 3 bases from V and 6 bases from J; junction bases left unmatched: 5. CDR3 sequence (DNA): TGCGCCAGCAGCTCACAGGGGAAGGATGGCTACACCTTC. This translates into CASSSQGKDGYTF.

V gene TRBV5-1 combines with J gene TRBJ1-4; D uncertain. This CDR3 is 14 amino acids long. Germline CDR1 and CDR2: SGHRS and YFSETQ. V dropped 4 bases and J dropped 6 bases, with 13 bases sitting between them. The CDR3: CASSLSAQDEKLFF. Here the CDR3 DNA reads TGCGCCAGCAGCCTCAGCGCCCAGGATGAAAAACTGTTTTTT.

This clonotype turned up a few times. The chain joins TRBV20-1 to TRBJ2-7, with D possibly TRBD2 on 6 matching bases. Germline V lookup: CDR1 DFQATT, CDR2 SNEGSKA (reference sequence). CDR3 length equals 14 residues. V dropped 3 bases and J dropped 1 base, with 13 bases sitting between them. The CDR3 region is CSARLYGLSYEQYF. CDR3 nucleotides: TGCAGTGCTAGGCTTTACGGACTATCCTACGAGCAGTACTTC.

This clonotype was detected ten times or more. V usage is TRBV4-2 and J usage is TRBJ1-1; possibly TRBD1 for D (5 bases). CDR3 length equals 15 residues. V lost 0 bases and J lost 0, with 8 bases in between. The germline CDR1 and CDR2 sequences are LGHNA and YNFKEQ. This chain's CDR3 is CASSQESRVNTEAFF. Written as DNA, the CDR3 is TGTGCCAGCAGCCAAGAAAGCAGGGTGAACACTGAAGCTTTCTTT.

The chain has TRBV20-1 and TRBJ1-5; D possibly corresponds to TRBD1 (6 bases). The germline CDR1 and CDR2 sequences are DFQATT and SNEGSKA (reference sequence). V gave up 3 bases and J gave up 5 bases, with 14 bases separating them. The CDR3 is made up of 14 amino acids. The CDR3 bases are TGCAGTGCTAGTGGGGGGGCAAGGGATCAGCCCCAGCATTTT. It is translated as CSASGGARDQPQHF.

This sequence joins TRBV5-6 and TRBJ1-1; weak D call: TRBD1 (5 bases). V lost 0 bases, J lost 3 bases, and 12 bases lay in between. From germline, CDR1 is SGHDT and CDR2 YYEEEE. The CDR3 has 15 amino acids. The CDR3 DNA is TGTGCCAGCAGCTTGGCGGGGGGTATGTACACTGAAGCTTTCTTT. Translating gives CASSLAGGMYTEAFF.

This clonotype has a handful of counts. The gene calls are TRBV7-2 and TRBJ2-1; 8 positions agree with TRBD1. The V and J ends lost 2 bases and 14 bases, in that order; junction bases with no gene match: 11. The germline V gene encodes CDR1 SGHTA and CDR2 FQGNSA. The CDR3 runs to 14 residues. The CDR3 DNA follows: TGTGCCAGCAGCTTAAGGACAGGGTGGCCAGAGGAGTTCTTC. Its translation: CASSLRTGWPEEFF.

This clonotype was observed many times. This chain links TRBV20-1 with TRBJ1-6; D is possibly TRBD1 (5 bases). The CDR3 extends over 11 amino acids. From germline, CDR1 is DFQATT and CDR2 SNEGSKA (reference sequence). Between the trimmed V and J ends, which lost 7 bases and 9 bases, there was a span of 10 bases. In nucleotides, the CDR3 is TGCAGTGATCGAAGGGGTTCACCCCTCCACTTT. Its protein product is CSDRRGSPLHF.

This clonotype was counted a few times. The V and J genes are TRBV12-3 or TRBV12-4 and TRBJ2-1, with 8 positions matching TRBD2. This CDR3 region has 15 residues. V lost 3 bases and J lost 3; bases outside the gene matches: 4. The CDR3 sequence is CASSFALADYNEQFF. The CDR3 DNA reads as TGTGCCAGCAGTTTTGCACTAGCGGACTACAATGAGCAGTTCTTC.

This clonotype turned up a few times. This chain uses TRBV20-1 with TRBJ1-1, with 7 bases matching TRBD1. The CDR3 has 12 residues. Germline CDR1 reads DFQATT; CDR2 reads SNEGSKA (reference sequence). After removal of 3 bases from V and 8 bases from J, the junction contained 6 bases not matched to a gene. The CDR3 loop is CSASHRGDEAFF. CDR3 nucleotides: TGCAGTGCTAGCCACAGGGGCGACGAAGCTTTCTTT.

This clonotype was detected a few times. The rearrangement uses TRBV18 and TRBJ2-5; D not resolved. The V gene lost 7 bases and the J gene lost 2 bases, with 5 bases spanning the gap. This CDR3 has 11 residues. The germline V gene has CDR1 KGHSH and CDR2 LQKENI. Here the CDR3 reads CASFEQETQYF. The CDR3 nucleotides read TGTGCCAGCTTCGAACAAGAGACCCAGTACTTC.

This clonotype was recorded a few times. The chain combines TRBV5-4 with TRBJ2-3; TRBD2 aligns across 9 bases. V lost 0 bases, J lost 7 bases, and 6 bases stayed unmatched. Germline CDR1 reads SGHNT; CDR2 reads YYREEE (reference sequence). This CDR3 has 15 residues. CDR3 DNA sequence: TGTGCCAGCAGCTTGGAGAATAGCGGGGGATATACGCAGTATTTT. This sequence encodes CASSLENSGGYTQYF.

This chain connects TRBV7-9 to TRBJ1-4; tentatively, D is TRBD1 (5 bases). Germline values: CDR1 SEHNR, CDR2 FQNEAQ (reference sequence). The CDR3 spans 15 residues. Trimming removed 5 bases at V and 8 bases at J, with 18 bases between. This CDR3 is CASSKEARGSEKLFF. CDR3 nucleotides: TGTGCCAGCAGCAAAGAGGCAAGGGGATCGGAAAAACTGTTTTTT. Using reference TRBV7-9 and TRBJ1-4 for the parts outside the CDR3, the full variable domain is DTGVSQNPRHKITKRGQNVTFRCDPISEHNRLYWYRQTLGQGPEFLTYFQNEAQLEKSRLLSDRFSAERPKGSFSTLEIQRTEQGDSAMYLCASSKEARGSEKLFFGSGTQLSVL.

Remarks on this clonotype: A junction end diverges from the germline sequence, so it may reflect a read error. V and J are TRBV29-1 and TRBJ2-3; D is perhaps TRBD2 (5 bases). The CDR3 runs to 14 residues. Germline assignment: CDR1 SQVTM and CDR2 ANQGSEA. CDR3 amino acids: CSVEDYSDTDTQYF. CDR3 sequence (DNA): TGCAGCGTCGAAGACTATTCTGACACAGATACGCAGTATTTT.

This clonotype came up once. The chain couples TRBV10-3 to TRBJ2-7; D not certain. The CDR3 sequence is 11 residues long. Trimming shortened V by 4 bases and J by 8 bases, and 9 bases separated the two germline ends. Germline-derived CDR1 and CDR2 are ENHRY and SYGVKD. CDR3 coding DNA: TGTGCCATCAGTGTGGCGGCTCAGCAGTACTTC. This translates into CAISVAAQQYF.

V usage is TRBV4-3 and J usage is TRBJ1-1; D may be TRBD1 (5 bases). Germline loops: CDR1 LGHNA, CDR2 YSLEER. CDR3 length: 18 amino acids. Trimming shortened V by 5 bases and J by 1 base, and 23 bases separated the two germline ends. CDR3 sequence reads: CASSYGADPLSSNTEAFF. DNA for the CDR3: TGCGCCAGCAGCTATGGGGCGGACCCTCTTTCATCGAACACTGAAGCTTTCTTT.

CDR3 in amino acids: CASSSAGREQYV. In DNA form, the CDR3 reads TGTGCCAGCAGTTCCGCAGGGCGCGAGCAGTACGTC. The chain uses TRBV12-3 or TRBV12-4 and TRBJ2-7; the D gene is possibly TRBD1 (5 bases). The V end lost 4 bases, the J end lost 6 bases, and 10 bases lay between the germline ends. There are 12 residues in the CDR3.

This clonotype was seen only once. In nucleotides, the CDR3 is TGTGCCAGCAGCCCGGGACTAGCGGAGTCCAATGAGCAGTTCTTC. Encoded protein: CASSPGLAESNEQFF. The chain joins TRBV4-2 to TRBJ2-1, with 11 bases identical to TRBD2. Germline CDR1 is LGHNA and CDR2 is YNFKEQ. The trim removed 4 bases at V and 6 bases at J, leaving 5 bases unmatched. The CDR3 consists of 15 residues.

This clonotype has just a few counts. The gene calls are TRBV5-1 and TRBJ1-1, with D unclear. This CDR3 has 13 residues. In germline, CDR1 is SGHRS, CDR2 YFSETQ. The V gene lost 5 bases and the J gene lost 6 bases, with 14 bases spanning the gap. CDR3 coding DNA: TGCGCCAGCAGGGCGGGAGCCGGGGCTGAAGCTTTCTTT. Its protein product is CASRAGAGAEAFF. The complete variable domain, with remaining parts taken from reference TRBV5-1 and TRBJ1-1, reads KAGVTQTPRYLIKTRGQQVTLSCSPISGHRSVSWYQQTPGQGLQFLFEYFSETQRNKGNFPGRFSGRQFSNSRSEMNVSTLELGDSALYLCASRAGAGAEAFFGQGTRLTVV.

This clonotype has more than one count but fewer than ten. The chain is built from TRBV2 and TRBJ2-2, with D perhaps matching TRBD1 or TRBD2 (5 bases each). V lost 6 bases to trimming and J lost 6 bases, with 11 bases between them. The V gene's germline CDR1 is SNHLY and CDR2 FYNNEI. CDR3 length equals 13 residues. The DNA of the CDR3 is TGTGCCAGCAGGCGGACGGGGCCCGGGGAGCTGTTTTTT. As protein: CASRRTGPGELFF.

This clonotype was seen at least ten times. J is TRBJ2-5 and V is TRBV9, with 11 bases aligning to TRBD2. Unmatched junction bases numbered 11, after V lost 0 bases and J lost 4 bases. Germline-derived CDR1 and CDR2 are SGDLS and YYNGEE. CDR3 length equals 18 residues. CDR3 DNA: TGTGCCAGCAGCGTAGCTTCTCTAGCGGGGGGCCTCGGAGAGACCCAGTACTTC. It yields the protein CASSVASLAGGLGETQYF.

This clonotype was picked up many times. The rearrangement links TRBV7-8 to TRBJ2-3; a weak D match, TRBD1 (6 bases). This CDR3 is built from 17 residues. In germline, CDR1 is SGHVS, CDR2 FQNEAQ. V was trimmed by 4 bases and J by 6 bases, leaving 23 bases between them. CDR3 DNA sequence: TGTGCCAGCAGCTCAGTGGGTTTGACAGGCCTCCCGGATACGCAGTATTTT. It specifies CASSSVGLTGLPDTQYF.

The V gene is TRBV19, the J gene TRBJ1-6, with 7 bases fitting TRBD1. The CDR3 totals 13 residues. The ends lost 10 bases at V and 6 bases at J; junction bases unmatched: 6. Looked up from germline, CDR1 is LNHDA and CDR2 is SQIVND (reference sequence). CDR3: CATRQGGNSPLHF. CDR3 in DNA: TGTGCCACCAGACAGGGAGGTAATTCACCCCTCCACTTT.

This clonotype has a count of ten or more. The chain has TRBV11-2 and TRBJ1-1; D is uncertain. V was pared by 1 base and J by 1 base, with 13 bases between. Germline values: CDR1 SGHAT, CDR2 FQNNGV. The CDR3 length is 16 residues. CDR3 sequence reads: CASSLGIFGRNTEAFF. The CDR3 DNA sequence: TGTGCCAGCAGCTTAGGAATTTTTGGGAGGAACACTGAAGCTTTCTTT.

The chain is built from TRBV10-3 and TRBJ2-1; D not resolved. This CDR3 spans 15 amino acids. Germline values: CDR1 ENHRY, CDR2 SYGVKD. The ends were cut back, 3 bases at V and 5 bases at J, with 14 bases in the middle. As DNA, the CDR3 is TGTGCCATCAGTGAAACCCCGTTACCTAACAATGAGCAGTTCTTC. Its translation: CAISETPLPNNEQFF.